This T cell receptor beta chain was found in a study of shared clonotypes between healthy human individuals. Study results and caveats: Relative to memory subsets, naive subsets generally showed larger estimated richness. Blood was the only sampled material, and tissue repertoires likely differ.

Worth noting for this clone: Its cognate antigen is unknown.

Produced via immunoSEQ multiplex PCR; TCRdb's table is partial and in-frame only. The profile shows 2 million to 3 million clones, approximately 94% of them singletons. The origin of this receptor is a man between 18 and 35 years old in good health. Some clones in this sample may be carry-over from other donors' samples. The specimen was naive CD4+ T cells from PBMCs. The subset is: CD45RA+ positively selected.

The CDR3 is CASSRTSGRGEQYF. CDR3 bases: TGTGCCAGCAGTAGGACTAGCGGGAGAGGCGAGCAGTACTTC. The chain carries TRBV2 and TRBJ2-7, with 13 positions matching TRBD2. The CDR3 length is 14 residues. The V and J ends lost 5 bases and 6 bases, in that order; junction bases with no gene match: 4. Germline CDR1 reads SNHLY; CDR2 reads FYNNEI. Full variable domain (remainder filled in from reference TRBV2 and TRBJ2-7): EPEVTQTPSHQVTQMGQEVILRCVPISNHLYFYWYRQILGQKVEFLVSFYNNEISEKSEIFDDQFSVERPDGSNFTLKIRSTKLEDSAMYFCASSRTSGRGEQYFGPGTRLTVT.